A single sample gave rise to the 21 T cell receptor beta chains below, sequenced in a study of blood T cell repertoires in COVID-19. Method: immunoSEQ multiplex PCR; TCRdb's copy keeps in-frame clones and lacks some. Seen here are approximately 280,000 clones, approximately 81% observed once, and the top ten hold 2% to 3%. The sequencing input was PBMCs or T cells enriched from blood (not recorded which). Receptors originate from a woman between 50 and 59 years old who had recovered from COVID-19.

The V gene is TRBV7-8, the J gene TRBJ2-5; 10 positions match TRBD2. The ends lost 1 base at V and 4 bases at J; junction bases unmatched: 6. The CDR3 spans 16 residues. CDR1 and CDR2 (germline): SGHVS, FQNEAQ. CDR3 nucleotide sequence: TGTGCCAGCAGCTTAGGTGGACTAGCGGAAATAGAGACCCAGTACTTC. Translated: CASSLGGLAEIETQYF.

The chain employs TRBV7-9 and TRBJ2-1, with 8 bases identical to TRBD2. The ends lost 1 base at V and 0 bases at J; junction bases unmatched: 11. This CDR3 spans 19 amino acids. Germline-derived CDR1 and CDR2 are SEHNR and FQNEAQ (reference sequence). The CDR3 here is CASSLDLSTSASSYNEQFF. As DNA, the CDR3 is TGTGCCAGCAGCTTAGATCTATCGACTAGCGCCAGCTCCTACAATGAGCAGTTCTTC.

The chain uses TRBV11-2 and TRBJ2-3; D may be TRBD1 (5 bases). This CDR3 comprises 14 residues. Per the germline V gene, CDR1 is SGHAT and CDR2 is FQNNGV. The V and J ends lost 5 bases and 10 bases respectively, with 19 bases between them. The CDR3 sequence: CASSPLLGKGAQYF. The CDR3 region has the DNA TGTGCCAGCAGCCCCCTCCTAGGCAAAGGGGCGCAGTATTTT.

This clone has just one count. For the CDR3, the DNA is TGTGCCAGTAGTATAGCCACCCGGACGGGGACCGGGGAGCTGTTTTTT. Its translation: CASSIATRTGTGELFF. This chain uses TRBV19 with TRBJ2-2; perhaps TRBD2 as D (5 bases). There are 16 residues in the CDR3. Germline CDR1 and CDR2: LNHDA and SQIVND (reference sequence). Trimming removed 1 base from V and 5 bases from J, with 14 bases in between.

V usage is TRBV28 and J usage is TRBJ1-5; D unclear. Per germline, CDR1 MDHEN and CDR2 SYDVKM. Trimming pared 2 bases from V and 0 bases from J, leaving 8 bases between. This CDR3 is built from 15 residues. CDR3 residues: CASSLRPYSNQPQHF. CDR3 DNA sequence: TGTGCCAGCAGTTTACGTCCCTATAGCAATCAGCCCCAGCATTTT.

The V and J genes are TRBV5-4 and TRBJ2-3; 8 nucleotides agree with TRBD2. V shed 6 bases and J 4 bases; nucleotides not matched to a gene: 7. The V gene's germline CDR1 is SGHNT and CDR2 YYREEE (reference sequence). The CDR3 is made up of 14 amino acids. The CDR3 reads CASTHRGGPDTQYF. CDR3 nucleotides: TGTGCCAGCACCCACCGGGGGGGCCCAGATACGCAGTATTTT.

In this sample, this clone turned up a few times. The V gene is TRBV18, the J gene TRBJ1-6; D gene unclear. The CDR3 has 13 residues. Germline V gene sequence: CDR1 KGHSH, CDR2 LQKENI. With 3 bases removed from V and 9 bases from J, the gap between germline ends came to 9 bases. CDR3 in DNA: TGTGCCAGCTCACCGGAGACCATTTCACCCCTCCACTTT. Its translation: CASSPETISPLHF. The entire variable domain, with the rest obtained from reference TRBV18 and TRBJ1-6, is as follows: NAGVMQNPRHLVRRRGQEARLRCSPMKGHSHVYWYRQLPEEGLKFMVYLQKENIIDESGMPKERFSAEFPKEGPSILRIQQVVRGDSAAYFCASSPETISPLHFGNGTRLTVT.

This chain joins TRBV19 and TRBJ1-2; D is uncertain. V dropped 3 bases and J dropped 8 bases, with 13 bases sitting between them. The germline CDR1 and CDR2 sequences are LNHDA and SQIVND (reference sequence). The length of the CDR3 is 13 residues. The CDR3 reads CASSIRRSPGYTF. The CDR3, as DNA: TGTGCCAGTAGTATTAGGCGGTCTCCGGGCTACACCTTC.

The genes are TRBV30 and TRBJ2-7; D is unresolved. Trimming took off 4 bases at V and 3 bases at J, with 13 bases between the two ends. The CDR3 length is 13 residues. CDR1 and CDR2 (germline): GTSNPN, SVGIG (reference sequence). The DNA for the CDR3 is TGTGCCTGGACGCGACAATCCCTCTACGAGCAGTACTTC. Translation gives CAWTRQSLYEQYF.

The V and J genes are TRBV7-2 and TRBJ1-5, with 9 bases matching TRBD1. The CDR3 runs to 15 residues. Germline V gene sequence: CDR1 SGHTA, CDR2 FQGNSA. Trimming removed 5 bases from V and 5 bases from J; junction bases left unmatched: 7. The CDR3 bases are TGTGCCAGCAGCCCCCGCACAGGGGGCGATCAGCCCCAGCATTTT. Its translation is CASSPRTGGDQPQHF.

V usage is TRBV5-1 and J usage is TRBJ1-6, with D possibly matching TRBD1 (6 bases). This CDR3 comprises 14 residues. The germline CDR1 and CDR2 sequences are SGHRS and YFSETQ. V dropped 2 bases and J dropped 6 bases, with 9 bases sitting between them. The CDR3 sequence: CASSFGTPNSPLHF. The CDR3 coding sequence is TGCGCCAGCAGCTTCGGGACACCTAATTCACCCCTCCACTTT.

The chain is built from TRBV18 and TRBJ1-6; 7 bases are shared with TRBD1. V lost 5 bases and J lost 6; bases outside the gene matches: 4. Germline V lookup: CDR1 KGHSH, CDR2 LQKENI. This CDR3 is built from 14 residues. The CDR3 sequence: CASSSSGGNSPLHF. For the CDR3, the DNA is TGTGCCAGCTCATCTTCAGGGGGTAATTCACCCCTCCACTTT.

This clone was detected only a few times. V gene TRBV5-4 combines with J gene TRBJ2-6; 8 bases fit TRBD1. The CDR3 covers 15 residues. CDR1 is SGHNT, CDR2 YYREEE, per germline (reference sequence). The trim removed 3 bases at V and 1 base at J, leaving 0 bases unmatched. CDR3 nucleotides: TGTGCCAGCAGCTGGACAGGGTCTGGGGCCAACGTCCTGACTTTC. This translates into CASSWTGSGANVLTF. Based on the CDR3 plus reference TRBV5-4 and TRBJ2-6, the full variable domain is ETGVTQSPTHLIKTRGQQVTLRCSSQSGHNTVSWYQQALGQGPQFIFQYYREEENGRGNFPPRFSGLQFPNYSSELNVNALELDDSALYLCASSWTGSGANVLTFGAGSRLTVL.

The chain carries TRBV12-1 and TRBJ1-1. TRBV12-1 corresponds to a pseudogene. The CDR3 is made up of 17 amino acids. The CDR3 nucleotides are TGTGCCAGCCCCGGTCCGGGGGGGAGGAGTTCGAGCACTGAAGCTTTCTTT. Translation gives CASPGPGGRSSSTEAFF.

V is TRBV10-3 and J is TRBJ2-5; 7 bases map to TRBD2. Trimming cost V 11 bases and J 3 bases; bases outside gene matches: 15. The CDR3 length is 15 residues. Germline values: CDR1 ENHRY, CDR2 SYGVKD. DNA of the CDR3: TGTGCCTCCCGAACGGGGGGACGGGCCAAAGAGACCCAGTACTTC. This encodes CASRTGGRAKETQYF.

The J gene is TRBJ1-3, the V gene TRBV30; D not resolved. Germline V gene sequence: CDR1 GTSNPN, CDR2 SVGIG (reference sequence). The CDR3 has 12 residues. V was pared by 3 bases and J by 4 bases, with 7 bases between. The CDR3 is CAWRPQGNTIYF. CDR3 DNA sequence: TGTGCCTGGAGGCCTCAGGGAAACACCATATATTTT.

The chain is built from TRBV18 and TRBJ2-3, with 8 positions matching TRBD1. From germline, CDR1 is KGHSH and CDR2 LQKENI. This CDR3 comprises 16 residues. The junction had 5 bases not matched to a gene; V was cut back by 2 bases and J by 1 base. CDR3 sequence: CASSPSSTGGTDTQYF. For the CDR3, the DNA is TGTGCCAGCTCACCATCGTCGACAGGGGGCACAGATACGCAGTATTTT.

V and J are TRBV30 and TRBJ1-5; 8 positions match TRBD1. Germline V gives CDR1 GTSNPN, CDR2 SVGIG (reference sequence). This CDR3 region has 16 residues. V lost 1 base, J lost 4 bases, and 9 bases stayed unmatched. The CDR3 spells CAWSGYGTGKNQPQHF. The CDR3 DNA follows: TGTGCCTGGAGTGGATACGGGACAGGAAAAAATCAGCCCCAGCATTTT.

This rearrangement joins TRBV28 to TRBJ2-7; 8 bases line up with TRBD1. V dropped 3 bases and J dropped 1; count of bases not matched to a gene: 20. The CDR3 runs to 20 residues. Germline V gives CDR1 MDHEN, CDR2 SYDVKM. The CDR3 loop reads CASSLFGRWAGGVRSYEQYF. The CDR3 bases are TGTGCCAGCAGTTTGTTTGGGCGCTGGGCAGGGGGCGTAAGGTCCTACGAGCAGTACTTC. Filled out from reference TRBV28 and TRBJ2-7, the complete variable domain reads DVKVTQSSRYLVKRTGEKVFLECVQDMDHENMFWYRQDPGLGLRLIYFSYDVKMKEKGDIPEGYSVSREKKERFSLILESASTNQTSMYLCASSLFGRWAGGVRSYEQYFGPGTRLTVT.

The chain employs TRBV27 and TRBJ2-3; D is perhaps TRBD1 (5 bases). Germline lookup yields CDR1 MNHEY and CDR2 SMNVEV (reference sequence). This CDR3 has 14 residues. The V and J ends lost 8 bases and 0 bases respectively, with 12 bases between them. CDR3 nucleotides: TGTGCCAGCCACAGGTCGACTAGCACAGATACGCAGTATTTT. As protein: CASHRSTSTDTQYF.

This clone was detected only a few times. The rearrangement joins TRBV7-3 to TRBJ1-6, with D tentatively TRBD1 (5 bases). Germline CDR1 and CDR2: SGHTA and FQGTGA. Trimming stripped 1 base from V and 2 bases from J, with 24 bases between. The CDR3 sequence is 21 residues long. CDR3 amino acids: CASSLRLGQVDIAPYNSPLHF. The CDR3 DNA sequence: TGTGCCAGCAGCTTAAGGTTAGGACAAGTCGACATTGCGCCCTATAATTCACCCCTCCACTTT.